The 21 T cell receptor beta chains below were found in one sample sequenced in a study of shared clonotypes between healthy human individuals. Clones were sequenced by immunoSEQ multiplex PCR, and TCRdb holds only the in-frame ones, with some missing. The table has roughly 650,000 clones, less than 98% seen once; the top ten hold about 0.06%. Sequencing was done on a sample of naive CD4+ T cells sorted from blood. Subset indicated: CD45RA+ positively selected. These receptors came from a woman aged 30 to 39 in good health.

This chain connects TRBV6-1 to TRBJ2-5; 9 bases fit TRBD1. The last part of the DNA fits TRBJ2-7 better; the J call may be wrong. The germline CDR1 and CDR2 sequences are MNHNS and SASEGT. This CDR3 has 13 residues. CDR3 loop: CASGDRDSYEQYF. CDR3 nucleotide sequence: TGTGCCAGCGGGGACAGGGACTCCTACGAGCAGTACTTC.

The rearrangement uses TRBV5-4 and TRBJ2-5, with a possible D match to TRBD2 (6 bases). V was cut by 4 bases and J by 5 bases, with 21 bases left in between. Looked up from germline, CDR1 is SGHNT and CDR2 is YYREEE (reference sequence). CDR3 size: 16 residues. The CDR3 nucleotides are TGTGCCAGCAGCCCCGGAGGGCGTAAGCCAGATGAGACCCAGTACTTC. Translation: CASSPGGRKPDETQYF.

This clone appeared once. This rearrangement joins TRBV5-4 to TRBJ2-4; 9 bases line up with TRBD2. The trim removed 0 bases at V and 7 bases at J, leaving 5 bases unmatched. CDR1 is SGHNT, CDR2 YYREEE, per germline (reference sequence). The CDR3 is 15 amino acids. CDR3 nucleotides: TGTGCCAGCAGCTTGGGACTAGCGGCAGGGAACATTCAGTACTTC. Translation gives CASSLGLAAGNIQYF.

This clone was recorded only once. This rearrangement joins TRBV2 to TRBJ2-7; 8 bases align to TRBD2. The CDR3 runs to 17 residues. The germline V gene has CDR1 SNHLY and CDR2 FYNNEI. V lost 2 bases, J lost 0 bases, and 9 bases stayed unmatched. The CDR3 DNA is TGTGCCAGCAGTGAAAGAGGTAGCGGGACCTACTCCTACGAGCAGTACTTC. Its translation is CASSERGSGTYSYEQYF.

The CDR3 DNA reads as TGCAGCGTTCTAGGACAGGGACGCTACAATGAGCAGTTCTTC. Translating gives CSVLGQGRYNEQFF. This rearrangement joins TRBV29-1 to TRBJ2-1; TRBD1 matches 8 bases. V lost 5 bases to trimming and J lost 3 bases; unmatched junction nucleotides: 6. The CDR3 has 14 amino acids. Germline CDR1 and CDR2: SQVTM and ANQGSEA.

V usage is TRBV4-1 and J usage is TRBJ2-2, with D perhaps TRBD1 (6 bases). Trimming cost V 3 bases and J 0 bases, with 14 bases left between them. The CDR3 is 17 residues long. CDR1 is MGHRA, CDR2 YSYEKL, per germline. CDR3 DNA: TGCGCCAGCAGCCATCTCCAGGACAGCGCGAACACCGGGGAGCTGTTTTTT. This encodes CASSHLQDSANTGELFF.

This chain connects TRBV25-1 to TRBJ2-7; D gene unclear. The CDR3 is 12 residues long. Trimming pared 2 bases from V and 4 bases from J, leaving 6 bases between. Germline values: CDR1 MGHDK, CDR2 SYGVNS. In DNA form, the CDR3 reads TGTGCCAGCAGTGAAAACGGGTACGAGCAGTACTTC. It is translated as CASSENGYEQYF.

DNA of the CDR3: TGTGCCAGCAGAAAACGGGACAGGGGGCATCAGCCCCAGCATTTT. It specifies CASRKRDRGHQPQHF. The chain joins TRBV28 to TRBJ1-5; 12 bases are shared with TRBD1. Germline V gene lookup returns CDR1 MDHEN and CDR2 SYDVKM. The CDR3 runs to 15 residues. V lost 6 bases, J lost 5 bases, and 5 bases stayed unmatched.

This chain joins TRBV30 and TRBJ1-1; no definite D call. Germline CDR1 and CDR2: GTSNPN and SVGIG (reference sequence). This CDR3 has 14 amino acids. V was trimmed by 3 bases and J by 1 base, leaving 12 bases between them. The CDR3 sequence: CAWRLGGPNTEAFF. CDR3 bases: TGTGCCTGGAGGTTAGGCGGACCGAACACTGAAGCTTTCTTT. The entire variable domain, with the rest obtained from reference TRBV30 and TRBJ1-1, is as follows: SQTIHQWPATLVQPVGSPLSLECTVEGTSNPNLYWYRQAAGRGLQLLFYSVGIGQISSEVPQNLSASRPQDRQFILSSKKLLLSDSGFYLCAWRLGGPNTEAFFGQGTRLTVV.

The J gene is TRBJ1-1, the V gene TRBV11-2, with TRBD1 as a possible D gene (5 bases). The CDR3 contains 14 residues. V gave up 7 bases and J gave up 1 base, with 13 bases separating them. Germline V lookup: CDR1 SGHAT, CDR2 FQNNGV. The CDR3 protein is CASTRSGPNTEAFF. Written as DNA, the CDR3 is TGTGCCAGCACCCGTTCGGGACCGAACACTGAAGCTTTCTTT.

The gene calls are TRBV28 and TRBJ1-5; maybe TRBD1 (5 bases). The CDR3 has 16 residues. The germline V and J ends were trimmed by 6 bases and 5 bases, with 20 bases remaining between them. Germline lookup yields CDR1 MDHEN and CDR2 SYDVKM. CDR3 protein: CASRPTFVGPDQPQHF. CDR3 coding DNA: TGTGCCAGCAGACCAACCTTTGTGGGGCCGGATCAGCCCCAGCATTTT.

The rearrangement joins TRBV28 to TRBJ1-1; no firm D call. Per germline, CDR1 MDHEN and CDR2 SYDVKM. V was cut by 7 bases and J by 8 bases, with 14 bases left in between. CDR3 length: 12 residues. The CDR3 sequence is CASKSGIPEAFF. In DNA form, the CDR3 reads TGTGCCAGCAAGAGCGGGATTCCCGAAGCTTTCTTT.

V and J are TRBV5-1 and TRBJ2-3; D is possibly TRBD1 or TRBD2 (5 bases each). The V end lost 2 bases, the J end lost 2 bases, and 15 bases lay between the germline ends. Germline values: CDR1 SGHRS, CDR2 YFSETQ. This CDR3 contains 16 residues. The CDR3 loop reads CASSLGWDAFTDTQYF. DNA of the CDR3: TGCGCCAGCAGCTTAGGGTGGGACGCCTTCACAGATACGCAGTATTTT.

V usage is TRBV4-1 and J usage is TRBJ2-5; D gene uncertain. Germline V gene lookup returns CDR1 MGHRA and CDR2 YSYEKL. Trimming shortened V by 2 bases and J by 5 bases, and 9 bases separated the two germline ends. The CDR3 is made up of 13 amino acids. In DNA, the CDR3 is TGCGCCAGCAGCCAAACGATTTGGGAGACCCAGTACTTC. It codes for CASSQTIWETQYF.

The chain couples TRBV27 to TRBJ1-4; no definite D call. The germline V gene has CDR1 MNHEY and CDR2 SMNVEV (reference sequence). This CDR3 comprises 16 residues. The germline V and J ends were trimmed by 6 bases and 0 bases, with 14 bases remaining between them. The CDR3 DNA sequence: TGTGCCAGCAGCCCCGGGAGCGGGACAACTAATGAAAAACTGTTTTTT. Amino acid sequence: CASSPGSGTTNEKLFF. Combining the CDR3 with reference TRBV27 and TRBJ1-4 gives the whole variable domain EAQVTQNPRYLITVTGKKLTVTCSQNMNHEYMSWYRQDPGLGLRQIYYSMNVEVTDKGDVPEGYKVSRKEKRNFPLILESPSPNQTSLYFCASSPGSGTTNEKLFFGSGTQLSVL.

V and J are TRBV28 and TRBJ1-5; tentative D call: TRBD1 (6 bases). V was cut by 6 bases and J by 6 bases, with 15 bases left in between. The CDR3 is made up of 14 amino acids. From germline, CDR1 is MDHEN and CDR2 SYDVKM. The CDR3: CASSHGQPPQPQHF. The CDR3 DNA reads as TGTGCCAGCAGCCATGGACAGCCTCCTCAGCCCCAGCATTTT.

The chain joins TRBV28 to TRBJ2-7; 9 bases align to TRBD2. V lost 5 bases and J lost 0; bases outside the gene matches: 8. This CDR3 spans 16 amino acids. The germline gives CDR1 MDHEN, CDR2 SYDVKM. The CDR3 DNA is TGTGCCAGCAGTCCGGCCGGACTAGCGAACTCCTACGAGCAGTACTTC. Protein sequence: CASSPAGLANSYEQYF.

V gene TRBV11-2 combines with J gene TRBJ2-2; D ambiguous. Germline lookup yields CDR1 SGHAT and CDR2 FQNNGV. The CDR3 covers 14 residues. The V gene lost 1 base and the J gene lost 7 bases, with 10 bases spanning the gap. The CDR3 nucleotides read TGTGCCAGCAGCTTAGTCAATATCGACGGGGAGCTGTTTTTT. This translates into CASSLVNIDGELFF.

The chain joins TRBV29-1 to TRBJ2-7; D unclear. The CDR3 runs 14 residues. Germline V gene lookup returns CDR1 SQVTM and CDR2 ANQGSEA. Trimming shortened V by 7 bases and J by 6 bases, and 22 bases separated the two germline ends. The CDR3 region has the DNA TGCAGCGCCCCGATCACAAAGAGTCCGGGCGAGCAGTACTTC. Its protein is CSAPITKSPGEQYF.

In its sample, this clone was seen a few times. The CDR3 nucleotides read TGTGCCAGCAGTGGTAGCCGGGACAATCAGCCCCAGCATTTT. It translates to CASSGSRDNQPQHF. The chain combines TRBV6-1 with TRBJ1-5; unclear D gene. Deletions cut 4 bases from V and 3 bases from J, with 10 bases between. The CDR3 totals 14 residues. Germline V gives CDR1 MNHNS, CDR2 SASEGT.

The V and J genes are TRBV15 and TRBJ2-3; 7 nucleotides line up with TRBD1. The CDR3 totals 14 residues. V dropped 0 bases and J dropped 5; count of bases not matched to a gene: 2. The germline V gene has CDR1 LNHNV and CDR2 YYDKDF (reference sequence). CDR3 nucleotide sequence: TGTGCCACCAGCAGAGACGCAGGGGGAGATACGCAGTATTTT. Residues: CATSRDAGGDTQYF.